Listed below are T cell receptor beta chains from one sample, sequenced in a study of T cell clonotyping in hematopoietic cell transplantation. Repertoires were generated with immunoSEQ multiplex PCR, while TCRdb's copy carries only in-frame clones and drops some. The profile shows approximately 8,000 clones, over 85% of them singletons. The sequenced sample was PBMCs, obtained 180 days after allogeneic stem cell transplant. All receptors come from a female patient between 50 and 59 years old who had an allogeneic stem cell transplant from an unrelated donor, so the T cells may come from the graft donor. Some clones in this sample may be carry-over from other donors' samples. The CDR3 runs from the conserved cysteine through the conserved F or W.

v_gene: TRBV6-6
len: 14
CDR3aa: CASSYVAGGAGAFF

v_gene: TRBV9
len: 18
CDR3aa: CASSPNSGTGERYNEQFF

v_gene: TRBV2
len: 18
CDR3aa: CASSEAPASGGQWDTQYF

v_gene: TRBV19
len: 15
CDR3aa: CASSLDRAIGNTIYF

v_gene: TRBV5-1
len: 18
CDR3aa: CASSLFRGDLSGANVLTF

v_gene: TRBV5-8
len: 15
CDR3aa: CASSSGTGVFYEQYF

v_gene: TRBV7-8
len: 13
CDR3aa: CASSVNSLTEQYF

v_gene: TRBV6-5
len: 13
CDR3aa: CASSSGQGTEAFF

v_gene: TRBV28
len: 15
CDR3aa: CASSFTARPAYEQYF

v_gene: TRBV7-9
len: 15
CDR3aa: CASDLTGREGTEAFF

v_gene: TRBV5-4
len: 16
CDR3aa: CASSLGLAGDTDTQYF

v_gene: TRBV5-1
len: 16
CDR3aa: CASRQNPGRTREAQYF

v_gene: TRBV6-5
len: 14
CDR3aa: CASSYLGRGNEQFF

v_gene: TRBV19
len: 15
CDR3aa: CASSMSAVSNQPQHF

v_gene: TRBV19
len: 18
CDR3aa: CASSTSLMSGQGGAEAFF

v_gene: TRBV6-6
len: 15
CDR3aa: CASSDTTGTGNTIYF

v_gene: TRBV2
len: 19
CDR3aa: CASSELLTKDRGPSLSQHF

v_gene: TRBV10-2
len: 13
CDR3aa: CASSERGNTEAFF

v_gene: TRBV6-6
len: 15
CDR3aa: CASGLRTGGTDTQYF

v_gene: TRBV6-5
len: 12
CDR3aa: CASSYGGDDYTF

v_gene: TRBV5-1
len: 17
CDR3aa: CASSLAGTFLSGNTIYF

v_gene: TRBV2
len: 15
CDR3aa: CASSGQGQGYYGYTF

v_gene: TRBV11-2
len: 16
CDR3aa: CASSSRGDWLTGELFF

v_gene: TRBV7-9
len: 15
CDR3aa: CASSQVGAGGYEQYF

v_gene: TRBV5-1
len: 14
CDR3aa: CASSSGVPTDTQYF

v_gene: TRBV2
len: 15
CDR3aa: CASSDWTGLNTEAFF

v_gene: TRBV27
len: 15
CDR3aa: CASREGHFGNQPQHF

v_gene: TRBV4-1
len: 17
CDR3aa: CASSQAPLRGMGYGYTF

v_gene: TRBV28
len: 13
CDR3aa: CAQSEGNTGELFF

v_gene: TRBV19
len: 13
CDR3aa: CASMGQPNTEAFF

v_gene: TRBV18
len: 16
CDR3aa: CASSQVRLLNTDTQYF

v_gene: TRBV27
len: 14
CDR3aa: CASSSGYRAETQYF

v_gene: TRBV2
len: 15
CDR3aa: CASSAMGQPGSGYTF

v_gene: TRBV27
len: 13
CDR3aa: CASSHAVYNEQFF

v_gene: TRBV13
len: 13
CDR3aa: CASSLVGGDTQYF

v_gene: TRBV7-2
len: 15
CDR3aa: CASSARRGLDQPQHF

v_gene: TRBV4-1
len: 15
CDR3aa: CASSQGGGLNTEAFF